The 6 T cell receptor beta chains in this list originate from one sample, sequenced in a study of blood T cell repertoires in COVID-19. Here immunoSEQ multiplex PCR was the method, and the copy in TCRdb shows in-frame clones only, minus some. Among some 200,000 clones listed, 75% to 90% were seen once. Sequenced: peripheral blood. All receptors come from a woman between 35 and 50 years old with acute or convalescent COVID-19.

The chain joins TRBV2 to TRBJ2-5, with TRBD2 matching 8 bases. Germline values: CDR1 SNHLY, CDR2 FYNNEI. The V segment lost 7 bases and the J segment 1 base; nucleotides outside the gene matches: 11. The CDR3 spans 16 residues. The CDR3 DNA follows: TGTGCCAGCACCTTAAGGGGCGGGGGGACCCAAGAGACCCAGTACTTC. Translated, it gives CASTLRGGGTQETQYF.

This sequence joins TRBV4-1 and TRBJ1-1; 7 bases align to TRBD1. The junction had 14 bases not matched to a gene; V was cut back by 5 bases and J by 8 bases. Germline CDR1 reads MGHRA; CDR2 reads YSYEKL. The CDR3 has 15 amino acids. The CDR3 nucleotides read TGCGCCAGCAGCACACAGACAGGGAAGATTGGCGAAGCTTTCTTT. Translating gives CASSTQTGKIGEAFF.

J is TRBJ2-2 and V is TRBV7-2, with 9 bases that match TRBD1. Germline V gene lookup returns CDR1 SGHTA and CDR2 FQGNSA. V dropped 3 bases and J dropped 6; count of bases not matched to a gene: 8. The CDR3 sequence is 16 residues long. In DNA, the CDR3 is TGTGCCAGCAGCTTTCTCGGACAGGGGTCGGCCGGGGAGCTGTTTTTT. It encodes CASSFLGQGSAGELFF.

Only one count was recorded for this clone. V gene TRBV19 combines with J gene TRBJ1-5; maybe TRBD1 (6 bases). V gave up 8 bases and J gave up 4 bases, with 18 bases separating them. The CDR3 is 15 residues long. The germline CDR1 and CDR2 sequences are LNHDA and SQIVND (reference sequence). CDR3 region: CASGTWEGGNQPQHF. DNA of the CDR3: TGTGCCAGTGGGACCTGGGAAGGGGGAAATCAGCCCCAGCATTTT.

The chain is built from TRBV24-1 and TRBJ1-2, with TRBD1 matching over 8 bases. Losses at the gene ends were 7 bases for V and 8 bases for J; bases not matched to a gene: 11. Germline V CDR1 and CDR2: KGHDR, SFDVKD. This CDR3 has 14 amino acids. This CDR3 is CATSAGQAYSGYTF. CDR3 in DNA: TGTGCCACCAGCGCGGGACAGGCCTACTCCGGCTACACCTTC.

The chain joins TRBV18 to TRBJ2-1; D may be TRBD1 (6 bases). V shed 3 bases and J shed 5 bases, with 8 bases lying between them. This CDR3 is built from 13 residues. Germline V gene lookup returns CDR1 KGHSH and CDR2 LQKENI. The CDR3 loop is CASSPGHNNEQFF. CDR3 DNA sequence: TGTGCCAGCTCACCGGGACACAACAATGAGCAGTTCTTC.